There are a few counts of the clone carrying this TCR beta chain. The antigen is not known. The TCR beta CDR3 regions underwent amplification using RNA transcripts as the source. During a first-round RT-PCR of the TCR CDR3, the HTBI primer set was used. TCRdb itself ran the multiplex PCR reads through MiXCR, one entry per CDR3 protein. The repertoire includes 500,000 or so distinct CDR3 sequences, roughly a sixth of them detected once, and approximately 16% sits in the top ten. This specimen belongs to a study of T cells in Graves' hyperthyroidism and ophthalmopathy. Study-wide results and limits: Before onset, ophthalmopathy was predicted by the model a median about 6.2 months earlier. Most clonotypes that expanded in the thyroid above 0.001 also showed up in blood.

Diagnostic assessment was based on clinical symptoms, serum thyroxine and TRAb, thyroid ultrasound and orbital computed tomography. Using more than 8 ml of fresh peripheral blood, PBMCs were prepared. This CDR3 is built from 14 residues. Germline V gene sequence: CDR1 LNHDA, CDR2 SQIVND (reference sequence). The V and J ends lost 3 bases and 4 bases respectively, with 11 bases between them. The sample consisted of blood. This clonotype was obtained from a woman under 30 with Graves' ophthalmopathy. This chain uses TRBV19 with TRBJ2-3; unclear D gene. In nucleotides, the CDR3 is TGTGCCAGTAGTATTGTGGGTGTTTCAGATACGCAGTATTTT. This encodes CASSIVGVSDTQYF.